The 2 T cell receptor beta chains below come from one sample, sequenced in a study of human T cells and chemical hapten exposure. Regarding time point: patch test 1, 2 weeks after DPC sensitization. As to treatment: therapeutic diphenylcyclopropenone sensitization with weekly scalp DPC. MiXCR, run by TCRdb on the RACE reads, gives a single entry per CDR3 protein. The table lists tens of thousands of distinct CDR3 sequences, about a tenth of them singletons. Sample: whole blood, taken in connection with sensitization to the hapten diphenylcyclopropenone (DPC). The origin of the receptors is a woman aged 45-59 years with alopecia areata. Some clones in this sample may be carry-over from other donors' samples.

This clonotype was found a few times. This chain connects TRBV12-3 or TRBV12-4 to TRBJ2-1; the D gene is possibly TRBD2 (5 bases). Trimming stripped 6 bases from V and 6 bases from J, with 18 bases between. The CDR3 is 15 amino acids. The CDR3: CASSPGLSFPNEQFF. Written as DNA, the CDR3 is TGTGCCAGCAGCCCCGGACTGAGCTTCCCCAATGAGCAGTTCTTC.

The chain is built from TRBV24-1 and TRBJ2-5, with unresolved D. Trimming stripped 1 base from V and 4 bases from J, with 9 bases between. Germline CDR1 and CDR2: KGHDR and SFDVKD. The length of the CDR3 is 14 residues. The CDR3 region has the DNA TGTGCCACCAGTGATTTTGGGGTCCCAGAGACCCAGTACTTC. This codes for CATSDFGVPETQYF.